This is a list of T cell receptor beta chains from one sample in a study of T cells in Graves' hyperthyroidism and ophthalmopathy. TCRdb passed the multiplex PCR reads through MiXCR, listing each CDR3 protein once. The sample has 700,000 or so distinct CDR3 sequences; more than 14% are singletons. Sequencing was done on a sample of blood. These receptors all come from a woman aged 45 to 65 with Graves' ophthalmopathy. Each CDR3 is given with its conserved first and last residue. A D gene is named only where the DNA matches it firmly. Not all rows give a size; the values are once, few, many and, for expanded clones, a class.

size: few; V: TRBV20-1; D: .; J: TRBJ1-3; CDR3: CSATSGNTIYF; DNA: TGCAGTGCTACTTCTGGAAACACCATATATTTT
size: many; V: TRBV5-1; D: .; J: TRBJ2-3; CDR3: CASSWMGHRTDTQYF; DNA: TGCGCCAGCAGCTGGATGGGACACCGCACAGATACGCAGTATTTT
size: .; V: TRBV6-2/TRBV6-3; D: TRBD2; J: TRBJ2-3; CDR3: CASMSPLAGGADTQYF; DNA: TGTGCCAGCATGTCCCCCCTAGCGGGAGGAGCAGATACGCAGTATTTT
size: .; V: TRBV20-1; D: TRBD1; J: TRBJ2-2; CDR3: CSARGQPSNTGELFF; DNA: TGCAGTGCTAGGGGACAGCCTTCGAACACCGGGGAGCTGTTTTTT
size: few; V: TRBV9; D: TRBD2; J: TRBJ2-7; CDR3: CANSRRLAGDYEQYF; DNA: TGTGCCAACAGCAGGCGACTAGCGGGGGACTACGAGCAGTACTTC
size: many; V: TRBV6-2/TRBV6-3; D: .; J: TRBJ2-5; CDR3: CASSYLSAVRNETQYF; DNA: TGTGCCAGCAGTTACCTTTCTGCCGTACGGAACGAGACCCAGTACTTC
size: many; V: TRBV27; D: TRBD2; J: TRBJ2-7; CDR3: CASSLQGLAGSYEQYF; DNA: TGTGCCAGCAGTCTCCAAGGACTAGCGGGATCCTACGAGCAGTACTTC
size: .; V: TRBV27; D: .; J: TRBJ2-7; CDR3: CASTYPYEQYF; DNA: TGTGCCAGCACCTACCCCTACGAGCAGTACTTC
size: few; V: TRBV7-2; D: TRBD2; J: TRBJ2-3; CDR3: CASSWGLAGPDTDTQYF; DNA: TGTGCCAGCAGCTGGGGACTAGCGGGACCTGACACAGATACGCAGTATTTT
size: many; V: TRBV3-1; D: TRBD1; J: TRBJ1-2; CDR3: CASSHADRGGGYTF; DNA: TGTGCCAGCAGCCACGCGGACAGGGGGGGAGGCTACACCTTC
size: .; V: TRBV15; D: .; J: TRBJ2-7; CDR3: CATSRDPQAYEQYF; DNA: TGTGCCACCAGCAGAGATCCCCAAGCCTACGAGCAGTACTTC
size: few; V: TRBV6-2/TRBV6-3; D: .; J: TRBJ2-2; CDR3: CASSYGENTGELFF; DNA: TGTGCCAGCAGTTATGGGGAGAACACCGGGGAGCTGTTTTTT
size: few; V: TRBV27; D: .; J: TRBJ2-7; CDR3: CASSLSPPGFYEQYF; DNA: TGTGCCAGCAGTTTATCGCCCCCCGGATTCTACGAGCAGTACTTC
size: .; V: TRBV6-4; D: .; J: TRBJ2-1; CDR3: CASSEPGPTYNEQFF; DNA: TGTGCCAGCAGCGAACCCGGGCCTACCTACAATGAGCAGTTCTTC
size: .; V: TRBV19; D: .; J: TRBJ1-1; CDR3: CASSIDFWGSAFF; DNA: TGTGCCAGTAGTATAGATTTCTGGGGCTCGGCTTTCTTT
size: many; V: TRBV24-1; D: TRBD1; J: TRBJ2-1; CDR3: CATSDLTTGVNGNEQFF; DNA: TGTGCCACCAGTGATTTGACTACAGGGGTCAACGGCAATGAGCAGTTCTTC
size: few; V: TRBV13; D: TRBD1; J: TRBJ1-6; CDR3: CASSTQGRGSPLHF; DNA: TGTGCCAGCAGCACACAGGGGAGAGGTTCACCCCTCCACTTT
size: many; V: TRBV28; D: TRBD1; J: TRBJ2-6; CDR3: CASSFSTGLGSGANVLTF; DNA: TGTGCCAGCAGTTTCTCGACAGGGCTAGGCTCTGGGGCCAACGTCCTGACTTTC
size: .; V: TRBV20-1; D: TRBD2; J: TRBJ2-2; CDR3: CSARGGGDTGELFF; DNA: TGCAGTGCTAGGGGCGGGGGTGACACCGGGGAGCTGTTTTTT
size: many; V: TRBV7-3; D: TRBD1; J: TRBJ2-3; CDR3: CASSSRDRDTDTQYF; DNA: TGTGCCAGCAGCTCACGGGACAGGGATACAGATACGCAGTATTTT
size: few; V: TRBV4-1; D: .; J: TRBJ2-2; CDR3: CASSEGGNTGELFF; DNA: TGCGCCAGCAGCGAGGGCGGGAACACCGGGGAGCTGTTTTTT
size: many; V: TRBV11-2; D: .; J: TRBJ2-7; CDR3: CASSPPSVGSNYEQYF; DNA: TGTGCCAGCAGCCCCCCCTCAGTGGGATCTAACTACGAGCAGTACTTC
size: many; V: TRBV24-1; D: .; J: TRBJ1-3; CDR3: CATSDSAVGNTIYF; DNA: TGTGCCACCAGTGATTCGGCCGTTGGAAACACCATATATTTT
size: few; V: TRBV9; D: .; J: TRBJ1-1; CDR3: CASSPGDMNTEAFF; DNA: TGTGCCAGCAGCCCAGGGGATATGAACACTGAAGCTTTCTTT
size: .; V: TRBV12-3/TRBV12-4; D: TRBD1; J: TRBJ1-5; CDR3: CASRPGTARGPQHF; DNA: TGTGCCAGCAGACCCGGGACAGCCCGGGGGCCCCAGCATTTT
size: few; V: TRBV5-1; D: .; J: TRBJ2-5; CDR3: CASSLSNNQYF; DNA: TGCGCCAGCAGCTTGTCGAATAACCAGTACTTC
size: many; V: TRBV7-2; D: TRBD1; J: TRBJ1-1; CDR3: CASSLKGAGINTEAFF; DNA: TGTGCCAGCAGCTTAAAGGGGGCAGGAATAAACACTGAAGCTTTCTTT
size: .; V: TRBV10-3; D: TRBD2; J: TRBJ2-5; CDR3: CATSGIGGQETQYF; DNA: TGTGCCACCAGCGGGATTGGTGGGCAAGAGACCCAGTACTTC
size: many; V: TRBV20-1; D: .; J: TRBJ2-5; CDR3: CSATSWETQYF; DNA: TGCAGTGCAACTAGTTGGGAGACCCAGTACTTC
size: .; V: TRBV27; D: .; J: TRBJ1-3; CDR3: CASSLAQGPSGNTIYF; DNA: TGTGCCAGCAGTTTAGCCCAGGGACCCTCTGGAAACACCATATATTTT
size: many; V: TRBV7-2; D: .; J: TRBJ1-1; CDR3: CASSLVGELTEAFF; DNA: TGTGCCAGCAGCTTAGTTGGGGAACTAACTGAAGCTTTCTTT
size: .; V: TRBV12-3/TRBV12-4; D: .; J: TRBJ2-3; CDR3: CASSLDGTPERTQYF; DNA: TGTGCCAGCAGTTTAGATGGTACCCCGGAACGTACGCAGTATTTT
size: few; V: TRBV6-2/TRBV6-3; D: .; J: TRBJ1-4; CDR3: CASSYRHRTTNEKLFF; DNA: TGTGCCAGCAGTTACAGACACAGAACAACTAATGAAAAACTGTTTTTT
size: many; V: TRBV30; D: .; J: TRBJ2-2; CDR3: CAWSPLGPVNTGELFF; DNA: TGTGCCTGGAGCCCACTCGGACCCGTGAACACCGGGGAGCTGTTTTTT
size: few; V: TRBV18; D: .; J: TRBJ1-4; CDR3: CASSPVETATEKLFF; DNA: TGTGCCAGCTCACCAGTGGAGACCGCAACTGAAAAACTGTTTTTT
size: few; V: TRBV30; D: .; J: TRBJ2-4; CDR3: CAWSVTLGNIQYF; DNA: TGTGCCTGGAGTGTAACGTTAGGGAACATTCAGTACTTC
size: many; V: TRBV28; D: TRBD2; J: TRBJ2-7; CDR3: CASSLGLAGGPTMREQYF; DNA: TGTGCCAGCAGTTTAGGACTAGCGGGAGGGCCAACGATGAGGGAGCAGTACTTC
size: many; V: TRBV7-3; D: .; J: TRBJ2-3; CDR3: CASSLHGRGTDTQYF; DNA: TGTGCCAGCAGCTTACACGGGAGAGGCACAGATACGCAGTATTTT
size: .; V: TRBV14; D: .; J: TRBJ1-1; CDR3: CVSSQTRNTEAFF; DNA: TGTGTCAGCAGCCAGACAAGGAACACTGAAGCTTTCTTT